This entry lists 18 T cell receptor beta chains sequenced from one sample in a study of response to subunit inactivated influenza vaccine. MiXCR, applied by TCRdb to the RT-PCR reads, yields one record per CDR3 protein. This table has hundreds of thousands of distinct CDR3 sequences, about a sixth appearing once. Sample: PBMCs from blood, taken 12 days after vaccination. These receptors all come from a man over 45 who received an inactivated influenza vaccine.

This clonotype was picked up a small number of times. The chain combines TRBV20-1 with TRBJ1-5; no definite D call. This CDR3 is 13 amino acids long. The V end lost 3 bases, the J end lost 0 bases, and 6 bases lay between the germline ends. Germline V gene data show CDR1 as DFQATT and CDR2 as SNEGSKA (reference sequence). CDR3: CSASLHSNQPQHF. CDR3 in DNA: TGCAGTGCTAGCCTCCATAGCAATCAGCCCCAGCATTTT.

This clonotype was seen only a few times. This rearrangement joins TRBV6-5 to TRBJ2-7, with 12 positions matching TRBD2. V lost 4 bases, J lost 3 bases, and 7 bases stayed unmatched. The CDR3 has 16 amino acids. In germline, CDR1 is MNHEY, CDR2 SVGAGI. The CDR3 nucleotides are TGTGCCAGCAGTTTATTACTAGCGGGGGGTATCTACGAGCAGTACTTC. Protein sequence: CASSLLLAGGIYEQYF.

This clonotype was seen more than once but under ten times. This chain uses TRBV12-3 or TRBV12-4 with TRBJ2-2; 8 nucleotides match TRBD2. V was pared by 3 bases and J by 1 base, with 7 bases of the junction left unmatched. The CDR3 is 17 amino acids. The CDR3 loop is CASSFSSGRRNTGELFF. CDR3 bases: TGTGCCAGCAGTTTTTCAAGCGGGAGAAGGAACACCGGGGAGCTGTTTTTT.

V usage is TRBV7-9 and J usage is TRBJ2-3; D unresolved. V was clipped by 3 bases and J by 0 bases, with 13 bases between them. Germline V gives CDR1 SEHNR, CDR2 FQNEAQ (reference sequence). The CDR3 runs to 16 residues. For the CDR3, the DNA is TGTGCCAGCAGCTTCCGGAAGGTAGCTAGCACAGATACGCAGTATTTT. Its protein is CASSFRKVASTDTQYF.

The J gene is TRBJ2-7, the V gene TRBV10-1; D perhaps matches TRBD1 (6 bases). Germline CDR1 is WNHNN and CDR2 is SYGVQD (reference sequence). V was shortened by 6 bases and J by 1 base, with 13 bases between the two germline ends. The CDR3 is made up of 14 amino acids. As DNA, the CDR3 is TGCGCCAGCAGGGAGATTGGACAGTCCTACGAGCAGTACTTC. Encoded protein: CASREIGQSYEQYF.

This clonotype came up a few times. The chain uses TRBV20-1 and TRBJ2-2; D possibly corresponds to TRBD2 (5 bases). The CDR3 covers 13 residues. Trimming removed 3 bases at V and 1 base at J, with 6 bases between. CDR1 is DFQATT, CDR2 SNEGSKA, per germline (reference sequence). CDR3 residues: CSASGVNTGELFF. The CDR3 DNA follows: TGCAGTGCTAGCGGGGTGAACACCGGGGAGCTGTTTTTT.

The chain links TRBV20-1 to TRBJ1-1; D gene uncertain. The germline CDR1 and CDR2 sequences are DFQATT and SNEGSKA (reference sequence). Trimming took off 5 bases at V and 2 bases at J, with 12 bases between the two ends. CDR3 length: 13 amino acids. CDR3: CSAPGVSNTEAFF. As DNA, the CDR3 is TGCAGTGCTCCCGGGGTTAGTAACACTGAAGCTTTCTTT.

DNA for the CDR3: TGTGCCAGCAAGGGCGGGGTCGTGACCGGGGAGCTGTTTTTT. Translated: CASKGGVVTGELFF. This chain connects TRBV6-2 or TRBV6-3 to TRBJ2-2; possibly TRBD2 for D (6 bases). CDR3 length: 14 amino acids. Per the germline V gene, CDR1 is MNHEY and CDR2 is SVGEGT. Trimming took 7 bases from V and 5 from J, leaving 14 bases between them.

This clonotype was counted ten times or more. The V and J genes are TRBV7-2 and TRBJ2-7; D call uncertain. This CDR3 is built from 12 residues. Per the germline V gene, CDR1 is SGHTA and CDR2 is FQGNSA. Trimming pared 5 bases from V and 4 bases from J, leaving 9 bases between. Here the CDR3 DNA reads TGTGCCAGCAGCGGCCAACCATACGAGCAGTACTTC. It yields the protein CASSGQPYEQYF.

This clonotype was counted between two and nine times. A much larger clone sits a single nucleotide away, making a read error possible. The V and J genes are TRBV7-2 and TRBJ2-7; D is unclear. Germline V gene lookup returns CDR1 SGHTA and CDR2 FQGNSA. The CDR3 is 12 amino acids. The CDR3 loop reads CASSSTYYEQHF. The DNA of the CDR3 is TGTGCCAGCAGTTCCACCTACTACGAGCAGCACTTC.

This clonotype came up a few times. The chain combines TRBV5-1 with TRBJ2-7, with 9 bases matching TRBD1. The CDR3 has 15 residues. J lost 2 bases, V lost 4 bases, and 7 bases had no gene match. Germline V gene lookup returns CDR1 SGHRS and CDR2 YFSETQ. CDR3 region: CASSRGQGSTYEQYF. CDR3 bases: TGCGCCAGCAGCCGGGGACAGGGTAGCACCTACGAGCAGTACTTC.

The rearrangement links TRBV6-2 or TRBV6-3 to TRBJ2-2; D is ambiguous. Trimming pared 0 bases from V and 4 bases from J, leaving 6 bases between. Germline CDR1 and CDR2: MNHEY and SVGEGT. There are 14 residues in the CDR3. CDR3 nucleotide sequence: TGTGCCAGCAGTTACTCGGCGGTCACCGGGGAGCTGTTTTTT. This codes for CASSYSAVTGELFF.

This clonotype was seen only a few times. This sequence joins TRBV20-1 and TRBJ1-4, with a tentative D call TRBD1 (5 bases). V was cut by 0 bases and J by 4 bases, with 12 bases left in between. The CDR3 runs to 15 residues. Germline CDR1 is DFQATT and CDR2 is SNEGSKA (reference sequence). The CDR3 coding sequence is TGCAGTGCTAGAGACAGGGTGGGTTATAATGAAAAACTGTTTTTT. Protein sequence: CSARDRVGYNEKLFF.

This clonotype was seen a few times. The chain joins TRBV12-3 or TRBV12-4 to TRBJ2-2; 9 bases line up with TRBD1. The ends lost 5 bases at V and 7 bases at J; junction bases unmatched: 5. This CDR3 has 14 amino acids. As DNA, the CDR3 is TGTGCCAGCAGTCGACAGGGGGAGCTCGGGGAGCTGTTTTTT. Its translation is CASSRQGELGELFF.

This clonotype was observed at least ten times. The V call is TRBV20-1, the J call TRBJ2-1, with D tentatively TRBD2 (6 bases). The ends were cut back, 1 base at V and 12 bases at J, with 16 bases in the middle. Germline lookup yields CDR1 DFQATT and CDR2 SNEGSKA (reference sequence). This CDR3 comprises 13 residues. The CDR3 protein is CSARGPRGDGQFF. In nucleotides, the CDR3 is TGCAGTGCTAGAGGGCCACGCGGGGACGGGCAGTTCTTC.

V and J are TRBV5-1 and TRBJ2-1, with 11 positions matching TRBD2. This CDR3 has 16 residues. Germline loops: CDR1 SGHRS, CDR2 YFSETQ. After removal of 1 base from V and 3 bases from J, the junction contained 3 bases not matched to a gene. The CDR3 DNA reads as TGCGCCAGCAGCTTGCTAGCGGGAGGCTTCTACAATGAGCAGTTCTTC. Protein: CASSLLAGGFYNEQFF.

Many counts were recorded for this clonotype. The CDR3 loop reads CASSAQREAYNEQFF. CDR3 nucleotides: TGTGCCAGCAGCGCTCAACGGGAGGCCTACAATGAGCAGTTCTTC. This chain links TRBV11-1 with TRBJ2-1, with 7 positions matching TRBD2. Germline V lookup: CDR1 SGHAT, CDR2 FQDESV (reference sequence). This CDR3 contains 15 residues. V lost 5 bases, J lost 2 bases, and 6 bases stayed unmatched.

The chain combines TRBV20-1 with TRBJ1-5; D remains ambiguous. Trimming pared 5 bases from V and 3 bases from J, leaving 17 bases between. This CDR3 has 15 residues. Germline V gene lookup returns CDR1 DFQATT and CDR2 SNEGSKA (reference sequence). CDR3 coding DNA: TGCAGTGCTCATTCGCCGCTTCGTACCAATCAGCCCCAGCATTTT. Protein product: CSAHSPLRTNQPQHF.